This T cell receptor beta chain appears in the sequencing data of a study of cytomegalovirus exposure and HLA in healthy donors. Turning to the study itself: The roughly 130 validation repertoires used the same platform as the approximately 670 first-cohort repertoires (as reported by a later analysis).

As to this clone: Antigen: not known.

Study conclusions and caveats: Most TCR sequences were uncommon, yet certain public TCRs appeared in many donors. With high specificity and sensitivity, the classifier reportedly diagnosed cytomegalovirus status.

TCRdb keeps only in-frame clones here, not all; method: immunoSEQ multiplex PCR. The sample holds about 88,000 clones, 84% seen once. The specimen was PBMCs. The receptor was derived from a woman between 18 and 29 years old in good health and CMV-seropositive.

This chain's CDR3 is CASSLGTSGFNEQFF. The CDR3, as DNA: TGTGCCAGCAGCCTGGGGACTAGCGGGTTCAATGAGCAGTTCTTC. The chain couples TRBV5-8 to TRBJ2-1, with TRBD2 matching over 12 bases. Trimming took 4 bases from V and 6 from J; bases not matched to a gene: 5. The CDR3 spans 15 residues. Germline CDR1 and CDR2: SGHTS and YDEGEE.